This T cell receptor (beta chain) was found in a study of shared clonotypes between healthy human individuals. The CDR3 runs to 15 residues. The ends were cut back, 6 bases at V and 1 base at J, with 17 bases in the middle. Germline V gene data show CDR1 as SQVTM and CDR2 as ANQGSEA. Terminally differentiated effector memory CD45RA+ cells were excluded by CCR7 positive selection of CD45RO-negative cells. Here immunoSEQ multiplex PCR was the method, and the copy in TCRdb shows in-frame clones only, minus some. Counted here are around 1.9 million clones, approximately 92% occurring once; the ten biggest clones make up more than 1.5%.

The clonotype originates from a man aged 18-30 years in good health. Some clones in this sample may be carry-over from other donors' samples. The chain links TRBV29-1 to TRBJ2-3; D ambiguous. The sample was naive CD8+ T cells from PBMCs. The CDR3 DNA follows: TGCAGCGTCCGACCGACTTCCCTCCGCACAGATACGCAGTATTTT. Residues: CSVRPTSLRTDTQYF.